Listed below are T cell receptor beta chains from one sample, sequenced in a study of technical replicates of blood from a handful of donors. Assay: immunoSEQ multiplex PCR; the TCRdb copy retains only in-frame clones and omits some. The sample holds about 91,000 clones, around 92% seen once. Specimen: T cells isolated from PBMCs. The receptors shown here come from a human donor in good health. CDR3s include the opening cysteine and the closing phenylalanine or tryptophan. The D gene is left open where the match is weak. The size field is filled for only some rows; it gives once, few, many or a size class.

CDR3nt: TGTGCCAGCAAACCGGGCGGGGTGAGCACTGAAGCTTTCTTT
CDR3aa: CASKPGGVSTEAFF
j_gene: TRBJ1-1
d_gene: NA
abundance: NA
v_gene: TRBV4-2

CDR3nt: NA
CDR3aa: CASSSSGLASTTRDRELFF
j_gene: TRBJ2-2
d_gene: NA
abundance: NA
v_gene: TRBV28

CDR3nt: TGTGCCAGCAGTGAAACGGGGGGCATGAATGAGCAGTTCTTC
CDR3aa: CASSETGGMNEQFF
j_gene: TRBJ2-1
d_gene: NA
abundance: NA
v_gene: TRBV6-1

CDR3nt: TGTGCCAGCAGTTCGAATATGGGACACCGCTACGAGCAGTACTTC
CDR3aa: CASSSNMGHRYEQYF
j_gene: TRBJ2-7
d_gene: NA
abundance: NA
v_gene: TRBV6-5

CDR3nt: TGTGCCGCCCAACGCCGGGTTAATCTCGGGACAGGCTCCTACGAGCAGTACTTC
CDR3aa: CAAQRRVNLGTGSYEQYF
j_gene: TRBJ2-7
d_gene: TRBD1
abundance: NA
v_gene: TRBV28

CDR3nt: TGTGCCAGCTCATCGACAGACTACGAGCAGTACTTC
CDR3aa: CASSSTDYEQYF
j_gene: TRBJ2-7
d_gene: NA
abundance: NA
v_gene: TRBV18

CDR3nt: TGTGCCAGCAGCTCGACAGGGAGGAACTACGAGCAGTACTTC
CDR3aa: CASSSTGRNYEQYF
j_gene: TRBJ2-7
d_gene: NA
abundance: NA
v_gene: TRBV14

CDR3nt: TGTGCCAGCAGTTTAAGGCGCGGGGATGAAGCTTTCTTT
CDR3aa: CASSLRRGDEAFF
j_gene: TRBJ1-1
d_gene: NA
abundance: NA
v_gene: TRBV27

CDR3nt: TGTGCCAGCTGCGAGGGGGCTGGAACTAATGAAAAACTGTTTTTT
CDR3aa: CASCEGAGTNEKLFF
j_gene: TRBJ1-4
d_gene: TRBD1
abundance: few
v_gene: TRBV25-1

CDR3nt: TGTGCCAGCAGACCCCTGGGCCCTGAAGCTTTCTTT
CDR3aa: CASRPLGPEAFF
j_gene: TRBJ1-1
d_gene: NA
abundance: NA
v_gene: TRBV6-6

CDR3nt: TGTGCCAGCAGTGAAGTGGGGAGCTTCTATGGCTACACCTTC
CDR3aa: CASSEVGSFYGYTF
j_gene: TRBJ1-2
d_gene: NA
abundance: NA
v_gene: TRBV6-1

CDR3nt: TGTGCCTGGAGCCTCACAGGAATGGTGAGCCAGCCCCAGCATTTT
CDR3aa: CAWSLTGMVSQPQHF
j_gene: TRBJ1-5
d_gene: NA
abundance: NA
v_gene: TRBV30

CDR3nt: TGTGCCAGCAGCTTAGAACAGAACACTGAAGCTTTCTTT
CDR3aa: CASSLEQNTEAFF
j_gene: TRBJ1-1
d_gene: NA
abundance: NA
v_gene: TRBV7-6

CDR3nt: TGTGCCAGCAGCTTGGGGCAGAGGCTTGGTGAAGCTTTCTTT
CDR3aa: CASSLGQRLGEAFF
j_gene: TRBJ1-1
d_gene: NA
abundance: NA
v_gene: TRBV5-8

CDR3nt: TGTGCCAGCTCCGGGACTAGCGGGATAGCCTACGAGCAGTACTTC
CDR3aa: CASSGTSGIAYEQYF
j_gene: TRBJ2-7
d_gene: TRBD2
abundance: NA
v_gene: TRBV6-1

CDR3nt: TGTGCCAGCAGTTTTATAAGTGGGGGGTTCGGTGAGCAGTTCTTC
CDR3aa: CASSFISGGFGEQFF
j_gene: TRBJ2-1
d_gene: NA
abundance: NA
v_gene: TRBV27

CDR3nt: TGTGCCAGCAGTATCAGACAGGCCCACGAGCAGTACTTC
CDR3aa: CASSIRQAHEQYF
j_gene: TRBJ2-7
d_gene: NA
abundance: NA
v_gene: TRBV27

CDR3nt: TGTGCCAGCAGCTTGGGGCCCATACCCTACGAGCAGTACTTC
CDR3aa: CASSLGPIPYEQYF
j_gene: TRBJ2-7
d_gene: NA
abundance: NA
v_gene: TRBV28

CDR3nt: TGCGCCAGCAGCCAAGACGGGATAGAAACTGAAGCTTTCTTT
CDR3aa: CASSQDGIETEAFF
j_gene: TRBJ1-1
d_gene: NA
abundance: few
v_gene: TRBV4-1

CDR3nt: TGTGCCACCAGCAGAGCTGGGAGCTCCTACAATGAGCAGTTCTTC
CDR3aa: CATSRAGSSYNEQFF
j_gene: TRBJ2-1
d_gene: NA
abundance: NA
v_gene: TRBV15

CDR3nt: TGTGCCAGCTCACCGAGCAGCGGGATCAATCAGCCCCAGCATTTT
CDR3aa: CASSPSSGINQPQHF
j_gene: TRBJ1-5
d_gene: NA
abundance: NA
v_gene: TRBV18

CDR3nt: TGTGCCAGCGGTTCGGCAGGGGGTTCCTCAGGGGAGCAGTTCTTC
CDR3aa: CASGSAGGSSGEQFF
j_gene: TRBJ2-1
d_gene: TRBD1
abundance: NA
v_gene: TRBV2

CDR3nt: TGCAGCGTTGGGACTAGCGGGATAACCAAAAACATTCAGTACTTC
CDR3aa: CSVGTSGITKNIQYF
j_gene: TRBJ2-4
d_gene: TRBD2
abundance: NA
v_gene: TRBV29-1

CDR3nt: TGTGCCAGCAGCTTGTTTGGAGGGGGCGGTTTCAATGAGCAGTTCTTC
CDR3aa: CASSLFGGGGFNEQFF
j_gene: TRBJ2-1
d_gene: NA
abundance: NA
v_gene: TRBV5-6

CDR3nt: TGTGCCAGCAGCTTGGCTAGCGGGAGAGATACGCAGTATTTT
CDR3aa: CASSLASGRDTQYF
j_gene: TRBJ2-3
d_gene: TRBD2
abundance: NA
v_gene: TRBV7-7

CDR3nt: TGTGCCAGCAGTGATCGGGGCACCGGGGAGCTGTTTTTT
CDR3aa: CASSDRGTGELFF
j_gene: TRBJ2-2
d_gene: NA
abundance: NA
v_gene: TRBV6-1

CDR3nt: TGTGCCAGCAGCCCGCCTAGCGGGTCCTACGAGCAGTACTTC
CDR3aa: CASSPPSGSYEQYF
j_gene: TRBJ2-7
d_gene: TRBD2
abundance: NA
v_gene: TRBV7-9

CDR3nt: TGTGCCAGTACGAACAGAGTAGGTCAGCCCCAGCATTTT
CDR3aa: CASTNRVGQPQHF
j_gene: TRBJ1-5
d_gene: NA
abundance: NA
v_gene: TRBV19

CDR3nt: TGCGCCAGCAGCTTGGGACGAGGGGAGACCCAGTACTTC
CDR3aa: CASSLGRGETQYF
j_gene: TRBJ2-5
d_gene: NA
abundance: once
v_gene: TRBV5-1

CDR3nt: TGCAGCGTTGATGGGGACCCATCTGGGACAGGGCCCTACGAGCAGTACTTC
CDR3aa: CSVDGDPSGTGPYEQYF
j_gene: TRBJ2-7
d_gene: TRBD1
abundance: NA
v_gene: TRBV29-1

CDR3nt: TGCGCCAGCAGCTCCCGACACGAAACGACAGATACGCAGTATTTT
CDR3aa: CASSSRHETTDTQYF
j_gene: TRBJ2-3
d_gene: NA
abundance: NA
v_gene: TRBV5-1

CDR3nt: TGTGCCAGCTCACCCGGGACAGGAAGGGCCGGGGAGCTGTTTTTT
CDR3aa: CASSPGTGRAGELFF
j_gene: TRBJ2-2
d_gene: TRBD1
abundance: NA
v_gene: TRBV18

CDR3nt: TGTGCCAGCAGTTATAACCGGGACAGGGGTGCTCAGCCCCAGCATTTT
CDR3aa: CASSYNRDRGAQPQHF
j_gene: TRBJ1-5
d_gene: TRBD1
abundance: once
v_gene: TRBV6-5

CDR3nt: TGTGCCAGCAGCCAAGATCGGGTACAGAGTACAGGGTTCAATCAGCCCCAGCATTTT
CDR3aa: CASSQDRVQSTGFNQPQHF
j_gene: TRBJ1-5
d_gene: NA
abundance: NA
v_gene: TRBV14

CDR3nt: TGTGCCAGCAGGCGGGACAGTTGGAATTCACCCCTCCACTTT
CDR3aa: CASRRDSWNSPLHF
j_gene: TRBJ1-6
d_gene: TRBD1
abundance: NA
v_gene: TRBV7-8

CDR3nt: TGTGCCAGCAGTTACTCACGGGGGAGCACAGATACGCAGTATTTT
CDR3aa: CASSYSRGSTDTQYF
j_gene: TRBJ2-3
d_gene: NA
abundance: NA
v_gene: TRBV6-5

CDR3nt: TGTGCCAGCAGTCTCTGGGCCCGAACCAATCAGCCCCAGCATTTT
CDR3aa: CASSLWARTNQPQHF
j_gene: TRBJ1-5
d_gene: NA
abundance: NA
v_gene: TRBV6-6

CDR3nt: TGTGCCAGCAGTTCGGGACTAGCGGGAGGGACCGGGGAGCTGTTTTTT
CDR3aa: CASSSGLAGGTGELFF
j_gene: TRBJ2-2
d_gene: TRBD2
abundance: NA
v_gene: TRBV25-1

CDR3nt: TGTGCCAGCAGCTTGGGGGACAGCGGCTATGGCTACACCTTC
CDR3aa: CASSLGDSGYGYTF
j_gene: TRBJ1-2
d_gene: TRBD1
abundance: NA
v_gene: TRBV5-8

CDR3nt: TGCAGCGGTAGTTGGAACACTGAAGCTTTCTTT
CDR3aa: CSGSWNTEAFF
j_gene: TRBJ1-1
d_gene: NA
abundance: NA
v_gene: TRBV29-1

CDR3nt: TGTGCCAGCAGTTTCGTCGAGGGCGCCCGCTACGAGCAGTACTTC
CDR3aa: CASSFVEGARYEQYF
j_gene: TRBJ2-7
d_gene: NA
abundance: NA
v_gene: TRBV27

CDR3nt: TGCGCCAGCAGCTACCGCGGGGTAGCGGGGTTTAGCACAGATACGCAGTATTTT
CDR3aa: CASSYRGVAGFSTDTQYF
j_gene: TRBJ2-3
d_gene: TRBD2
abundance: NA
v_gene: TRBV5-1

CDR3nt: TGTGCCAGCAGCCAAGTTTTATCGGGACAGGGGGCGTTTGAAAAACTGTTTTTT
CDR3aa: CASSQVLSGQGAFEKLFF
j_gene: TRBJ1-4
d_gene: TRBD1
abundance: once
v_gene: TRBV4-2

CDR3nt: TGTGCCAGCTCACCACCGGCTGACTTTGGGGCCAACGTCCTGACTTTC
CDR3aa: CASSPPADFGANVLTF
j_gene: TRBJ2-6
d_gene: NA
abundance: NA
v_gene: TRBV18

CDR3nt: TGTGCCAGCAGTCCGGGACAGGACTACAATGAGCAGTTCTTC
CDR3aa: CASSPGQDYNEQFF
j_gene: TRBJ2-1
d_gene: TRBD1
abundance: NA
v_gene: TRBV6-5

CDR3nt: TGTGCCAGCACATGGACAGCGAACACTGAAGCTTTCTTT
CDR3aa: CASTWTANTEAFF
j_gene: TRBJ1-1
d_gene: NA
abundance: NA
v_gene: TRBV6-5

CDR3nt: TGTGCCAGCAGCTTAGGTAGGGGCACCGGGGAGCTGTTTTTT
CDR3aa: CASSLGRGTGELFF
j_gene: TRBJ2-2
d_gene: NA
abundance: NA
v_gene: TRBV13

CDR3nt: TGTGCCAGCAGTTACTCGCGGCGGACAAATCAGCCCCAGCATTTT
CDR3aa: CASSYSRRTNQPQHF
j_gene: TRBJ1-5
d_gene: NA
abundance: NA
v_gene: TRBV6-5

CDR3nt: TGTGCCAGCAGAAGTCTGGCTAGGAAGGGCTCGGGAACCCAGTACTTC
CDR3aa: CASRSLARKGSGTQYF
j_gene: TRBJ2-5
d_gene: NA
abundance: NA
v_gene: TRBV11-2

CDR3nt: TGTGCCACCAGCAGAGACCGCACGGGATCCCGGGGCTACGAGCAGTACTTC
CDR3aa: CATSRDRTGSRGYEQYF
j_gene: TRBJ2-7
d_gene: NA
abundance: once
v_gene: TRBV15

CDR3nt: TGTGCCAGCAGCTTAGGTAGTGGGGGACTCTCCTACGAGCAGTACTTC
CDR3aa: CASSLGSGGLSYEQYF
j_gene: TRBJ2-7
d_gene: NA
abundance: NA
v_gene: TRBV7-6